This is a list of T cell receptor beta chains from one sample in a study of T-cell memory formation after mild COVID-19. TCRdb re-called the 5' RACE reads through MiXCR, storing one row per CDR3 protein. The top ten hold about 7.4% of the sample, which has fewer than 650,000 distinct CDR3 sequences, 15% to 20% seen once. Sequencing used PBMCs or a T cell subset sorted from them (not recorded which). The receptors stem from an adult woman who had mild COVID-19 (a few samples of this study predate the infection). Cell type and time point are not known. Each CDR3 is given with its conserved first and last residue. The D gene is left open where the match is weak. Clone size is shown for a subset of rows, as once, few, many or a class of expanded clone.

CASSSPTDSLAKNIQYF,TGTGCCAGCAGCTCACCTACGGACAGCCTAGCCAAAAACATTCAGTACTTC,NA,TRBV7-9,few,TRBJ2-4
CATRLAGGTQETQYF,TGTGCCACCAGACTAGCGGGAGGCACCCAAGAGACCCAGTACTTC,TRBD2,TRBV6-6,few,TRBJ2-5
CASQQGAFGSNQPQHF,TGTGCCAGCCAACAGGGGGCATTCGGGAGCAATCAGCCCCAGCATTTT,TRBD1,TRBV19,few,TRBJ1-5
CASSLRGMYEQYF,TGCGCCAGCAGCTTGAGGGGGATGTACGAGCAGTACTTC,NA,TRBV5-1,NA,TRBJ2-7
CASSRSGRYNEQFF,TGCGCCAGCAGCAGGAGCGGGAGGTATAATGAGCAGTTCTTC,TRBD2,TRBV10-2,NA,TRBJ2-1
CASSHGTTQETQYF,TGTGCCAGCAGCCATGGGACTACGCAAGAGACCCAGTACTTC,TRBD2,TRBV3-1,few,TRBJ2-5
CASSKDKGELFF,TGTGCCAGCAGCAAAGACAAAGGGGAGCTGTTTTTT,NA,TRBV21-1,few,TRBJ2-2
CASSQDPQRGHNEQLF,TGTGCCAGCAGCCAAGATCCCCAAAGAGGCCACAATGAGCAGTTATTC,NA,TRBV4-2,few,TRBJ2-1
CSAPAAGGRADTQYF,TGCAGTGCTCCTGCTGCGGGGGGCAGGGCAGATACGCAGTATTTT,TRBD2,TRBV20-1,many,TRBJ2-3
CASSQRQYGYTF,TGTGCCAGCAGCCAAAGACAGTATGGCTACACCTTC,NA,TRBV3-1,few,TRBJ1-2
CASSRPSGYEQYF,TGTGCCAGCAGTCGACCTAGCGGCTACGAGCAGTACTTC,TRBD2,TRBV7-2,NA,TRBJ2-7
CASSVGQGVNEQFF,TGTGCCAGCAGCGTGGGACAGGGGGTTAATGAGCAGTTCTTC,TRBD1,TRBV5-8,NA,TRBJ2-1
CASSNWTVKTDTQYF,TGTGCCAGCAGTAACTGGACAGTTAAGACAGATACGCAGTATTTT,NA,TRBV27,many,TRBJ2-3
CASSLESLSGSDHEQYF,TGCGCCAGCAGCCTGGAAAGTCTTAGCGGGAGCGACCACGAGCAGTACTTC,TRBD2,TRBV4-3,NA,TRBJ2-7
CASSLAGQTYGYTF,TGCGCCAGCAGCTTGGCGGGACAGACCTATGGCTACACCTTC,TRBD1,TRBV5-1,few,TRBJ1-2
CASSQASGVADTQYF,TGTGCCAGCAGCCAAGCCAGCGGGGTGGCAGATACGCAGTATTTT,TRBD2,TRBV3-1,NA,TRBJ2-3
CAISEGATAPVGSPQETQYF,TGTGCCATCAGTGAGGGCGCGACTGCGCCGGTCGGGTCCCCCCAAGAGACCCAGTACTTC,NA,TRBV10-3,NA,TRBJ2-5
CASSRSTEERNEQFF,TGCGCCAGCAGCCGCTCTACAGAAGAGCGGAATGAGCAGTTCTTC,NA,TRBV4-1,few,TRBJ2-1
CASSGDRGGIYNEQFF,TGTGCCAGCAGCGGAGACAGGGGGGGAATCTACAATGAGCAGTTCTTC,TRBD1,TRBV13,NA,TRBJ2-1
CATSDPSTEAFF,TGTGCCACCTCCGACCCATCCACTGAAGCTTTCTTT,NA,TRBV6-2/TRBV6-3,NA,TRBJ1-1
CASRGQGLQETQYF,TGTGCCAGCAGGGGACAGGGACTACAAGAGACCCAGTACTTC,TRBD1,TRBV5-4,NA,TRBJ2-5
CAWGTGSRTEAFF,TGTGCCTGGGGGACAGGGTCGCGGACTGAAGCTTTCTTT,TRBD1,TRBV30,NA,TRBJ1-1
CSARPPRAYLNYGYTF,TGCAGTGCTAGACCACCCAGGGCTTACCTGAACTATGGCTACACCTTC,NA,TRBV20-1,NA,TRBJ1-2
CATSRDFGGEQYF,TGTGCCACCAGCAGAGATTTCGGCGGCGAGCAGTACTTC,NA,TRBV15,few,TRBJ2-7
CASSLTGLGYGYTF,TGTGCCAGCAGTTTAACAGGGTTAGGCTATGGCTACACCTTC,NA,TRBV12-3/TRBV12-4,few,TRBJ1-2
CSARVTGTGQAEQYF,TGCAGTGCTAGAGTTACCGGGACAGGACAGGCCGAGCAGTACTTC,TRBD1,TRBV20-1,few,TRBJ2-7
CASSQRLAGANEQFF,TGTGCCAGCAGCCAGAGACTAGCGGGGGCCAATGAGCAGTTCTTC,TRBD2,TRBV4-2,NA,TRBJ2-1
CASSRGMSVLNTEAFF,TGTGCCAGCAGTAGGGGGATGTCGGTTTTGAACACTGAAGCTTTCTTT,NA,TRBV12-3/TRBV12-4,NA,TRBJ1-1
CASSQGTGFYNEQFF,TGTGCCAGCAGCCAGGGCACAGGGTTCTACAATGAGCAGTTCTTC,NA,TRBV14,few,TRBJ2-1
CATSDPDHTEAFF,TGTGCCACCAGTGACCCTGACCACACTGAAGCTTTCTTT,NA,TRBV24-1,NA,TRBJ1-1
CASSHVTSGSADTQYF,TGCGCCAGCAGCCATGTTACTAGCGGGAGCGCAGATACGCAGTATTTT,TRBD2,TRBV4-3,few,TRBJ2-3
CASRPGSGSYEQYF,TGTGCCAGCAGACCGGGGAGCGGGAGTTACGAGCAGTACTTC,TRBD2,TRBV3-1,NA,TRBJ2-7
CASSFQLGPYEQYF,TGTGCCAGCAGCTTCCAACTAGGCCCCTACGAGCAGTACTTC,NA,TRBV7-2,NA,TRBJ2-7
CASSLGVGAMIDTQYF,TGCGCCAGCAGCTTGGGCGTGGGGGCAATGATAGATACGCAGTATTTT,NA,TRBV5-1,few,TRBJ2-3
CASSQGGNFYNEQFF,TGTGCCAGCAGCCAAGGCGGGAACTTCTACAATGAGCAGTTCTTC,NA,TRBV4-2,NA,TRBJ2-1
CASSPERGNYGYTF,TGTGCCAGCAGCCCAGAGAGGGGGAACTATGGCTACACCTTC,NA,TRBV7-6,few,TRBJ1-2
CSAPGLALGGTDTQYF,TGCAGTGCTCCGGGACTAGCGTTAGGCGGCACAGATACGCAGTATTTT,TRBD2,TRBV20-1,many,TRBJ2-3
CASSLAGRTSTDTQYF,TGTGCCAGCAGCTTAGCGGGCAGAACTAGCACAGATACGCAGTATTTT,NA,TRBV7-6,NA,TRBJ2-3
CSAPRTRMNTEAFF,TGCAGTGCTCCTAGGACAAGGATGAACACTGAAGCTTTCTTT,NA,TRBV20-1,many,TRBJ1-1
CAISDGLQTHYGYTF,TGTGCCATCAGTGACGGGTTACAGACCCACTATGGCTACACCTTC,NA,TRBV10-3,once,TRBJ1-2
CSVEELGQGGTQYF,TGCAGCGTTGAAGAGCTTGGGCAGGGTGGTACGCAGTATTTT,NA,TRBV29-1,few,TRBJ2-3
CASSLEDGANQPQHF,TGTGCCAGCAGCTTAGAGGATGGGGCAAATCAGCCCCAGCATTTT,NA,TRBV7-2,few,TRBJ1-5
CASRSVGSGNTIYF,TGTGCCAGCAGGTCGGTTGGATCTGGAAACACCATATATTTT,NA,TRBV6-1,few,TRBJ1-3
CASSYEGGGGYEQYF,TGTGCCAGCAGTTACGAGGGGGGCGGAGGCTACGAGCAGTACTTC,NA,TRBV6-5,NA,TRBJ2-7
CASSNRGSYGYTF,TGTGCCAGTAGTAACAGGGGTTCCTATGGCTACACCTTC,TRBD1,TRBV19,NA,TRBJ1-2
CASSLLDSGFTDTQYF,TGTGCCAGCAGCCTCTTGGATAGCGGTTTCACAGATACGCAGTATTTT,NA,TRBV7-9,NA,TRBJ2-3